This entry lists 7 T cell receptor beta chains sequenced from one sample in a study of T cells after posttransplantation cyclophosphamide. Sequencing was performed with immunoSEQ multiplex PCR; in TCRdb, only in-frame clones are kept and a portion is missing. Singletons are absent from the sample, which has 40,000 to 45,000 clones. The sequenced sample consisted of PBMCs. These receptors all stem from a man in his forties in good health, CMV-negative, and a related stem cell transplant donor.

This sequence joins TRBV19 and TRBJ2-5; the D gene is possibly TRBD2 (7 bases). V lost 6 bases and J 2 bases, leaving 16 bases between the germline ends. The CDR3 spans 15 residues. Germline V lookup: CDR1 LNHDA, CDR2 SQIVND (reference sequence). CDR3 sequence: CASSRPGGRQETQYF. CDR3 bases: TGTGCCAGTAGCCGCCCGGGGGGCAGACAAGAGACCCAGTACTTC.

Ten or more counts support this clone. The CDR3 here is CASSRAGRSGGTYNEQFF. The CDR3 region has the DNA TGTGCCAGTAGTCGGGCGGGTCGGAGCGGAGGAACCTACAATGAGCAGTTCTTC. The chain is built from TRBV19 and TRBJ2-1, with a weak D call TRBD2 (5 bases). The CDR3 is 18 residues long. V was cut by 5 bases and J by 2 bases, with 22 bases left in between. Germline-derived CDR1 and CDR2 are LNHDA and SQIVND (reference sequence).

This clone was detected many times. The chain's CDR3 is CASSVYSSYEQYF. The CDR3 nucleotides are TGTGCCAGCAGTGTCTACAGCTCCTACGAGCAGTACTTC. The chain is built from TRBV6-1 and TRBJ2-7; D is unclear. V was pared by 4 bases and J by 0 bases, with 7 bases between. CDR3 length: 13 residues. The germline gives CDR1 MNHNS, CDR2 SASEGT.

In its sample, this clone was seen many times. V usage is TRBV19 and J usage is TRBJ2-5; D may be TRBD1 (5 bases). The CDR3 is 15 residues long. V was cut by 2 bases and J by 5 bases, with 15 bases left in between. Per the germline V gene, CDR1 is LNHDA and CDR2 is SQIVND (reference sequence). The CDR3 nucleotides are TGTGCCAGTAGTATACAGGGCAGTTTTGGGGAGACCCAGTACTTC. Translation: CASSIQGSFGETQYF.

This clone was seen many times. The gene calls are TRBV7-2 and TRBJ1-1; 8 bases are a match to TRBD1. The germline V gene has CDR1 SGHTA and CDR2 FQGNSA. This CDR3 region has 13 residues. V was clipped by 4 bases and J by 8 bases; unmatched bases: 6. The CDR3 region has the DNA TGTGCCAGCAGCTCTCAGCGGACAGGGGAAGCTTTCTTT. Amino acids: CASSSQRTGEAFF.

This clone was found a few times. The CDR3 protein is CAIRQGNTIYF. The CDR3 DNA reads as TGTGCCATCCGACAGGGGAACACCATATATTTT. The chain employs TRBV2 and TRBJ1-3; 8 bases agree with TRBD1. V lost 10 bases and J lost 7; bases outside the gene matches: 3. Germline V CDR1 and CDR2: SNHLY, FYNNEI. CDR3 length: 11 residues. Full variable domain (outside the CDR3, taken from reference TRBV2 and TRBJ1-3): EPEVTQTPSHQVTQMGQEVILRCVPISNHLYFYWYRQILGQKVEFLVSFYNNEISEKSEIFDDQFSVERPDGSNFTLKIRSTKLEDSAMYFCAIRQGNTIYFGEGSWLTVV.

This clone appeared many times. CDR3 nucleotide sequence: TGTGCCATCAGTGGACCGGGACAGTCGTCCTACGAGCAGTACTTC. Protein sequence: CAISGPGQSSYEQYF. J is TRBJ2-7 and V is TRBV10-3; TRBD1 matches at 7 bases. The CDR3 is 15 residues long. V shed 4 bases and J 1 base; nucleotides not matched to a gene: 7. Looked up from germline, CDR1 is ENHRY and CDR2 is SYGVKD.